This entry is about one T cell receptor (beta chain). As yet, its antigen is unknown. Germline V gene sequence: CDR1 MDHEN, CDR2 SYDVKM. The CDR3 loop spans 13 amino acids. The germline V and J ends were trimmed by 8 bases and 0 bases, with 10 bases remaining between them. The sample is drawn from a study of graft-versus-host responses after intestinal transplantation. Study as a whole: Transplants were multivisceral, liver-intestinal, or isolated intestinal. Every recipient underwent anti-thymocyte globulin induction, then tacrolimus and steroids for approximately 3 years. General study points: Early after transplant, HvG declines were associated with peak levels of circulating GvH clones.

Sequenced by immunoSEQ multiplex PCR; TCRdb stores in-frame clones only, minus some. The data show more than 9,500 clones, with roughly 92% seen just once and 20% to 25% held by the top ten. Source: PBMCs, taken about 110 days after intestinal transplant. The chain couples TRBV28 to TRBJ1-1; D is unresolved. This TCR was sampled from a human patient who received an intestinal transplant, so some T cells may come from the graft donor. The CDR3 is CASDEDLNTEAFF. The CDR3 region has the DNA TGTGCCAGCGATGAGGACTTGAACACTGAAGCTTTCTTT.